What follows are 22 T cell receptor beta chains derived from one specimen sequenced in a study of control samples from healthy donors and cancer patients. Profiled with immunoSEQ multiplex PCR; TCRdb holds only in-frame clones, not every one. The sample shows about 73,000 clones, around 95% of them seen only once. Material for sequencing was blood. These receptors came from a middle-aged woman in good health.

In its sample, this clone was seen a few times. The V and J genes are TRBV4-2 and TRBJ1-1; 9 bases align to TRBD1. Germline assignment: CDR1 LGHNA and CDR2 YNFKEQ. Trimming removed 0 bases from V and 5 bases from J; junction bases left unmatched: 7. This CDR3 spans 16 amino acids. The CDR3, as DNA: TGTGCCAGCAGCCAAGACGGGACAGGGTGGGGAACTGAAGCTTTCTTT. Translating gives CASSQDGTGWGTEAFF.

The chain links TRBV7-9 to TRBJ1-1; D is perhaps TRBD1 (6 bases). Germline assignment: CDR1 SEHNR and CDR2 FQNEAQ (reference sequence). The V and J ends lost 0 bases and 1 base respectively, with 9 bases between them. CDR3 size: 15 residues. The CDR3 region has the DNA TGTGCCAGCAGCTTAGCGGGGGCTAGGAACACTGAAGCTTTCTTT. This encodes CASSLAGARNTEAFF.

The V gene is TRBV5-1, the J gene TRBJ1-1, with a weak D call TRBD1 (5 bases). Per the germline V gene, CDR1 is SGHRS and CDR2 is YFSETQ. The CDR3 has 15 amino acids. Trimming took off 4 bases at V and 3 bases at J, with 16 bases between the two ends. The CDR3 DNA is TGCGCCAGCAGCGCGTCAGGGCTGGGTGACACTGAAGCTTTCTTT. Its protein is CASSASGLGDTEAFF.

This chain links TRBV6-1 with TRBJ2-5, with TRBD1 identical over 7 bases. V lost 1 base and J lost 5; bases outside the gene matches: 4. CDR1 is MNHNS and CDR2 is SASEGT in the germline V gene. The CDR3 has 14 residues. The CDR3 here is CASSEGGRGETQYF. CDR3 coding DNA: TGTGCCAGCAGTGAAGGAGGCAGGGGGGAGACCCAGTACTTC.

CDR3 bases: TGTGCCAGCAGTTACGGTGTTTTAAGTAGTAATCAGCCCCAGCATTTT. Translated: CASSYGVLSSNQPQHF. The rearrangement uses TRBV6-2 or TRBV6-3 and TRBJ1-5; no clear D. Germline CDR1 is MNHEY and CDR2 is SVGEGT. The CDR3 is made up of 16 amino acids. V was shortened by 2 bases and J by 4 bases, with 15 bases between the two germline ends.

The chain joins TRBV7-8 to TRBJ1-3; D call uncertain. Trimming left V 1 base short and J 0 bases short, with 7 bases between. CDR3 length: 15 residues. The V gene's germline CDR1 is SGHVS and CDR2 FQNEAQ. The CDR3 reads CASSLDGLSGNTIYF. Here the CDR3 DNA reads TGTGCCAGCAGCTTAGATGGACTCTCTGGAAACACCATATATTTT. Full variable domain (missing parts from reference TRBV7-8 and TRBJ1-3): GAGVSQSPRYKVAKRGQDVALRCDPISGHVSLFWYQQALGQGPEFLTYFQNEAQLDKSGLPSDRFFAERPEGSVSTLKIQRTQQEDSAVYLCASSLDGLSGNTIYFGEGSWLTVV.

This chain connects TRBV6-6 to TRBJ2-5; possible D gene TRBD2, 5 bases. The CDR3 covers 11 residues. Germline loops: CDR1 MNHNY, CDR2 SVGAGI (reference sequence). Trimming cost V 10 bases and J 4 bases, with 10 bases left between them. The CDR3 spells CATRAGETQYF. In DNA form, the CDR3 reads TGTGCCACCCGGGCGGGAGAGACCCAGTACTTC.

CDR3 sequence reads: CASSLTRDPYEQYF. The CDR3 DNA reads as TGCGCCAGCAGCTTAACCAGGGATCCCTACGAGCAGTACTTC. J is TRBJ2-7 and V is TRBV5-1; TRBD1 is a possible D gene (5 bases). Germline V lookup: CDR1 SGHRS, CDR2 YFSETQ. V lost 2 bases and J 2 bases, leaving 11 bases between the germline ends. The CDR3 is made up of 14 amino acids.

The genes are TRBV6-5 and TRBJ1-2; no reliable D call. Trimming stripped 8 bases from V and 6 bases from J, with 16 bases between. This CDR3 region has 13 residues. Per the germline V gene, CDR1 is MNHEY and CDR2 is SVGAGI. As DNA, the CDR3 is TGTGCCAGCCAGGCCGGGGAGGGCGATGGCTACACCTTC. As protein: CASQAGEGDGYTF.

The chain is built from TRBV5-1 and TRBJ2-2; D unclear. CDR1 SGHRS and CDR2 YFSETQ come from the germline V gene. V was shortened by 0 bases and J by 8 bases, with 11 bases between the two germline ends. The CDR3 runs 14 residues. The CDR3: CASSLGVQPGELFF. Written as DNA, the CDR3 is TGCGCCAGCAGCTTGGGGGTCCAGCCTGGGGAGCTGTTTTTT.

This chain connects TRBV3-1 (or the pseudogene TRBV3-2) to TRBJ2-2, with TRBD1 matching 9 bases. The junction had 9 bases not matched to a gene; V was cut back by 5 bases and J by 8 bases. This CDR3 region has 15 residues. The germline V gene encodes CDR1 LGHDT and CDR2 YNNKEL (reference sequence). The CDR3 DNA sequence: TGTGCCAGCAGCTCCCCGGGACAGGGAGGGGGGGAGCTGTTTTTT. It is translated as CASSSPGQGGGELFF.

This clone showed up just a few times. This chain links TRBV29-1 with TRBJ2-3, with D perhaps TRBD1 (6 bases). Germline loops: CDR1 SQVTM, CDR2 ANQGSEA. Trimming removed 2 bases at V and 1 base at J, with 13 bases between. The CDR3 consists of 15 residues. CDR3 protein: CSVESSPGGTDTQYF. For the CDR3, the DNA is TGCAGCGTTGAAAGTTCCCCAGGGGGCACAGATACGCAGTATTTT.

The J gene is TRBJ1-1, the V gene TRBV3-1 (or the pseudogene TRBV3-2), with D possibly matching TRBD1 (6 bases). CDR3 length: 14 amino acids. CDR1 and CDR2 (germline): LGHDT, YNNKEL (reference sequence). Trimming took 0 bases from V and 11 from J, leaving 16 bases between them. The CDR3, as DNA: TGTGCCAGCAGCCAAGATGCGGGGAACAGGGCGGCTTTCTTT. It specifies CASSQDAGNRAAFF.

This chain links TRBV7-9 with TRBJ1-2, with D possibly matching TRBD1 (5 bases). This CDR3 region has 14 residues. Germline CDR1 SEHNR, CDR2 FQNEAQ (reference sequence). V lost 3 bases to trimming and J lost 0 bases, with 8 bases between them. CDR3 DNA: TGTGCCAGCAGCTTCGGGACGGCTAACTATGGCTACACCTTC. Residues: CASSFGTANYGYTF.

This clone was seen just once. The chain has TRBV2 and TRBJ1-4; the D is unclear. The CDR3 extends over 11 amino acids. The germline CDR1 and CDR2 sequences are SNHLY and FYNNEI. Trimming took off 6 bases at V and 6 bases at J, with 5 bases between the two ends. CDR3 DNA: TGTGCCAGCAGCCTCGATGAAAAACTGTTTTTT. It is translated as CASSLDEKLFF.

This clone has just a few counts. The V call is TRBV18, the J call TRBJ2-7; weak D call: TRBD2 (6 bases). V lost 0 bases and J 7 bases, leaving 19 bases between the germline ends. Germline values: CDR1 KGHSH, CDR2 LQKENI. This CDR3 is built from 16 residues. This CDR3 reads CASSPPGLLGSGEQYF. CDR3 coding DNA: TGTGCCAGCTCACCACCGGGACTTCTCGGTTCGGGGGAGCAGTACTTC.

The chain employs TRBV11-1 and TRBJ2-7; 7 bases fit TRBD1. CDR3 size: 14 residues. Trimming at V came to 5 bases and at J to 5 bases, leaving 9 bases not matched to a gene. CDR1 and CDR2 (germline): SGHAT, FQDESV (reference sequence). CDR3 bases: TGTGCCAGCAGCCCTATGACAGGGAGCCACGAGCAGTACTTC. Translating it yields CASSPMTGSHEQYF.

The rearrangement joins TRBV6-6 to TRBJ2-7; D is uncertain. Germline CDR1 reads MNHNY; CDR2 reads SVGAGI (reference sequence). V dropped 5 bases and J dropped 2 bases, with 4 bases sitting between them. This CDR3 spans 11 amino acids. The CDR3 nucleotides read TGTGCCAGCAGTGCGCCCTACGAGCAGTACTTC. Residues: CASSAPYEQYF.

The chain recombines TRBV7-2 with TRBJ2-4; TRBD2 aligns across 8 bases. The germline gives CDR1 SGHTA, CDR2 FQGNSA. V shed 1 base and J 6 bases; nucleotides not matched to a gene: 8. The CDR3 contains 16 residues. Written as DNA, the CDR3 is TGTGCCAGCAGCTTAGAGGGAGCGGGGGTGAGAAACATTCAGTACTTC. This codes for CASSLEGAGVRNIQYF.

V is TRBV6-5 and J is TRBJ2-5, with D possibly TRBD1 on 5 matching bases. The CDR3 is 12 residues long. The V end lost 10 bases, the J end lost 4 bases, and 13 bases lay between the germline ends. The germline gives CDR1 MNHEY, CDR2 SVGAGI. Here the CDR3 DNA reads TGTGCCATCCAGAAGGGGCGAGAGACCCAGTACTTC. Amino acid sequence: CAIQKGRETQYF.

The chain employs TRBV23-1 and TRBJ1-1; perhaps TRBD1 as D (5 bases). TRBV23-1 qualifies as an ORF whose function is uncertain. This CDR3 comprises 12 residues. The V and J ends lost 3 bases and 12 bases respectively, with 14 bases between them. This CDR3 is CASSQLGGATFF. CDR3 nucleotide sequence: TGCGCCAGCAGTCAGCTCGGTGGGGCCACTTTCTTT.

V is TRBV6-1 and J is TRBJ1-1; a weak D match, TRBD1 (6 bases). The V gene's germline CDR1 is MNHNS and CDR2 SASEGT. This CDR3 region has 15 residues. Trimming left V 2 bases short and J 4 bases short, with 14 bases between. The CDR3 is CASSERQDGSTEAFF. DNA for the CDR3: TGTGCCAGCAGTGAACGACAGGATGGGAGCACTGAAGCTTTCTTT.